This T cell receptor beta chain was identified in a study of blood T cell repertoires in COVID-19 (dated by TCRdb to the early 2020s). Describing the broader study: Samples covering the acute and convalescent phases of COVID-19 were provided by collaborators in the United States, Italy and Spain. The material from the prospective study consisted of cDNA or gDNA derived from T cells, B-cell-depleted T cells, or PBMCs. Deeply sampled blood TCRbeta repertoires from subjects exposed to, actively infected with, or recovered from COVID-19 were included in the dataset. A freely available public database, intended as a resource for researchers studying the immune response to SARS-CoV-2, is where the repertoires were released. The samples were drawn from two sources: the first 160 participants of the ongoing ImmuneRACE study, and 950 to 1,500 subjects contributed by 6 global collaborators. Sample metadata almost always included a de-identified subject ID, COVID-19 status, age in years and sex. HLA class I and class II types, where available, came from metadata supplied by the sample provider rather than from assay-based typing.

The paper's findings and limits, for the study overall: Clinical and demographic metadata were provided uncurated, with the amount varying by source and participant.

Spanning cysteine to phenylalanine, the CDR3 consists of 16 amino acids. Left in the record is the CDR3 DNA by itself, 48 bases read in frame from the first base. TCRbeta CDR3 regions were amplified from genomic DNA using the immunoSEQ Assay, a bias-controlled multiplex PCR. In the source study's methods: The number of nucleated cells in each sample was estimated by amplification of reference gene primers within the assay. To quantify the absolute abundance of each unique TCRbeta CDR3 rearrangement, sequence reads were collapsed and filtered. Productive Simpson clonality was computed per sample as the square root of Simpson's diversity index over productive rearrangements. The table was pulled from immuneACCESS by TCRdb, which kept in-frame rearrangements only. Such tables lose some clones; where checked, under half of the loss comes from unresolved V genes, and the rest has no known cause. V, J and clone size were drawn from that table, and D and trimming were deduced from the DNA. The sample table records some 230,000 clones; 80% to 85% of these occur just once. The ten largest clonotypes hold more than 2.5% of the sample.

Regarding this clone: It has no known antigen specificity. Base-call qualities are not available, and no considerably larger clone is one nucleotide away.

Samples from volunteer blood donors who had recovered from COVID-19 were contributed by a second Seattle source. Collaborating institutions collected whole blood in K2EDTA tubes following their own protocols. For TCRbeta analysis, collaborators shipped samples in one of three forms: frozen whole blood, isolated PBMCs, or DNA extracted from either of those sample types. This TCR was sampled from a woman younger than 45 who had recovered from COVID-19. The chain employs TRBV21-1 and TRBJ2-3; TRBD2 is taken as the D call from the table, unchecked against the DNA. TRBV21-1 is marked as a pseudogene. Sequencing was done on a sample of peripheral blood. The DNA sequence is TGTGCCAGCAGCTACCCGGACTGTCCGGGCCTAATAACGCAGTATTTT. The encoded protein is CASSYPDCPGLITQYF.